Below, 21 T cell receptor beta chains from the same sample are listed, as sequenced in a study of blood T cell repertoires in COVID-19. The assay was immunoSEQ multiplex PCR, and TCRdb's table has in-frame clones only and misses some. The table lists 20,000 to 30,000 clones, approximately 77% of them singletons. Sample: peripheral blood. The receptors shown here come from a human donor in a cohort sampled during active COVID-19.

The J gene is TRBJ1-2, the V gene TRBV29-1; TRBD1 matches 7 bases. The CDR3 loop spans 14 amino acids. CDR1 SQVTM and CDR2 ANQGSEA come from the germline V gene. Trimming removed 2 bases from V and 5 bases from J; junction bases left unmatched: 8. For the CDR3, the DNA is TGCAGCGTTGAACAACAGGGGCCGGGGTATGGCTACACCTTC. Translation gives CSVEQQGPGYGYTF.

This clone was found a few times. The CDR3 DNA is TGCGCCAGCAGCAAAACAGGGTTCCAAGAGACCCAGTACTTC. Its protein is CASSKTGFQETQYF. The rearrangement links TRBV4-3 to TRBJ2-5; possible D gene TRBD1, 6 bases. Trimming stripped 5 bases from V and 1 base from J, with 11 bases between. The length of the CDR3 is 14 residues. The germline CDR1 and CDR2 sequences are LGHNA and YSLEER.

This chain connects TRBV3-1 (or the pseudogene TRBV3-2) to TRBJ2-1, with 7 positions matching TRBD2. Per germline, CDR1 LGHDT and CDR2 YNNKEL (reference sequence). Losses at the gene ends were 4 bases for V and 9 bases for J; bases not matched to a gene: 21. CDR3 length equals 18 residues. CDR3 loop: CASSPQPRDYEIPGEQFF. CDR3 DNA sequence: TGTGCCAGCAGCCCTCAACCCAGGGACTACGAAATCCCTGGTGAGCAGTTCTTC.

V usage is TRBV2 and J usage is TRBJ1-4; D ambiguous. The CDR3 is 15 residues long. V was cut by 2 bases and J by 7 bases, with 14 bases left in between. The germline CDR1 and CDR2 sequences are SNHLY and FYNNEI. Here the CDR3 DNA reads TGTGCCAGCAGTGAACGGGCTATGGCGGGTGAAAAACTGTTTTTT. Translated, it gives CASSERAMAGEKLFF.

V and J are TRBV9 and TRBJ1-1, with D hard to call. Per germline, CDR1 SGDLS and CDR2 YYNGEE. The V end was cut by 5 bases, the J end by 2 bases, with 16 bases between. This CDR3 spans 15 amino acids. CDR3 loop: CASSAGLGRNTEAFF. In DNA, the CDR3 is TGTGCCAGCAGTGCTGGACTAGGGAGAAACACTGAAGCTTTCTTT.

V and J are TRBV7-9 and TRBJ1-3, with 9 nucleotides matching TRBD1. Germline-derived CDR1 and CDR2 are SEHNR and FQNEAQ (reference sequence). V gave up 6 bases and J gave up 8 bases; unmatched junction bases: 5. This CDR3 spans 13 amino acids. The chain's CDR3 is CASRPRTGDTIYF. As DNA, the CDR3 is TGTGCCAGCAGACCCAGGACAGGGGACACCATATATTTT.

The V and J genes are TRBV4-3 and TRBJ1-2; TRBD1 agrees at 8 bases. Germline lookup yields CDR1 LGHNA and CDR2 YSLEER. The CDR3 totals 17 residues. With 0 bases clipped from V and 3 bases from J, the junction kept 9 bases outside the gene matches. The DNA of the CDR3 is TGCGCCAGCAGCCAAGATTTCGGGACAGGCGCCGACTATGGCTACACCTTC. Translating gives CASSQDFGTGADYGYTF.

This clone was counted once. An end of the junction does not agree with germline; a read error may underlie this. The chain has TRBV7-8 and TRBJ1-1; 7 bases fit TRBD1. The CDR3 spans 15 residues. Germline CDR1 reads SGHVS; CDR2 reads FQNEAQ. CDR3 amino acids: CASSLAGTENTEAFF. CDR3 nucleotide sequence: TGTGCCAGCAGCCTAGCCGGGACAGAGAACACTGAAGCTTTCTTT. Variable domain in full (rest from reference TRBV7-8 and TRBJ1-1): GAGVSQSPRYKVAKRGQDVALRCDPISGHVSLFWYQQALGQGPEFLTYFQNEAQLDKSGLPSDRFFAERPEGSVSTLKIQRTQQEDSAVYLCASSLAGTENTEAFFGQGTRLTVV.

The V call is TRBV19, the J call TRBJ1-2; TRBD1 matches at 8 bases. The CDR3 covers 16 residues. Germline assignment: CDR1 LNHDA and CDR2 SQIVND (reference sequence). With V trimmed by 5 bases and J by 0 bases, 8 bases remained unmatched. For the CDR3, the DNA is TGTGCCAGTAGTTACAGGACAGGGCGAGCTAACTATGGCTACACCTTC. Its protein product is CASSYRTGRANYGYTF.

V and J are TRBV7-2 and TRBJ2-1; 7 nucleotides line up with TRBD2. The V gene's germline CDR1 is SGHTA and CDR2 FQGNSA. There are 15 residues in the CDR3. V gave up 1 base and J gave up 1 base; unmatched junction bases: 1. The CDR3 spells CASSLGGGSYNEQFF. For the CDR3, the DNA is TGTGCCAGCAGCTTAGGGGGAGGGTCCTACAATGAGCAGTTCTTC.

This clone was counted only a few times. The chain links TRBV11-2 to TRBJ1-3; D gene uncertain. Trimming took off 2 bases at V and 0 bases at J, with 14 bases between the two ends. CDR1 and CDR2 from the germline V gene are SGHAT and FQNNGV. The CDR3 spans 17 residues. The CDR3: CASSLKSGSFSGNTIYF. CDR3 nucleotides: TGTGCCAGCAGCTTAAAGAGTGGGAGTTTCTCTGGAAACACCATATATTTT.

In regard to this clone: A junction boundary mismatches the germline segment, possibly from a read error. The chain carries TRBV2 and TRBJ2-2; maybe TRBD1 (6 bases). Per the germline V gene, CDR1 is SNHLY and CDR2 is FYNNEI. This CDR3 has 17 residues. The CDR3 nucleotides are TGTGCCCGCAGACAGGTAAAGGTTTTGGTGGGCTCCGGGGAGCTGTTTTTT. It codes for CARRQVKVLVGSGELFF.

The chain joins TRBV4-2 to TRBJ2-5, with TRBD2 identical over 10 bases. The CDR3 covers 20 residues. With V trimmed by 1 base and J by 5 bases, 19 bases remained unmatched. Germline V gene data show CDR1 as LGHNA and CDR2 as YNFKEQ. CDR3 sequence (DNA): TGTGCCAGCAGCCAAGGGTCCTTAAAATCTAGCGGGGGCTGGAAGGAGACCCAGTACTTC. Protein product: CASSQGSLKSSGGWKETQYF.

The genes are TRBV6-2 or TRBV6-3 and TRBJ1-5; 10 bases are a match to TRBD1. Germline assignment: CDR1 MNHEY and CDR2 SVGEGT. Germline trimming cut 5 bases from V and 2 bases from J; bases unmatched to any gene: 3. The CDR3 has 15 residues. In nucleotides, the CDR3 is TGTGCCAGCAGTCCGACAGGGGGCGGCAATCAGCCCCAGCATTTT. This encodes CASSPTGGGNQPQHF.

This chain uses TRBV7-9 with TRBJ2-5; TRBD1 agrees at 12 bases. Germline V gene data show CDR1 as SEHNR and CDR2 as FQNEAQ (reference sequence). The junction had 4 bases not matched to a gene; V was cut back by 0 bases and J by 5 bases. This CDR3 is built from 16 residues. CDR3 sequence: CASSLAGQGARETQYF. In nucleotides, the CDR3 is TGTGCCAGCAGCTTAGCGGGACAGGGGGCGCGGGAGACCCAGTACTTC.

Written as DNA, the CDR3 is TGCGCCAGCAGCTTGGTGACAGGGAAGGGGACAGATACGCAGTATTTT. Translated, it gives CASSLVTGKGTDTQYF. The chain recombines TRBV5-1 with TRBJ2-3; 7 nucleotides agree with TRBD1. This CDR3 is built from 16 residues. After removal of 0 bases from V and 3 bases from J, the junction contained 7 bases not matched to a gene. Germline V gene data show CDR1 as SGHRS and CDR2 as YFSETQ.

V usage is TRBV19 and J usage is TRBJ2-6; 9 bases fit TRBD1. The CDR3 runs to 16 residues. CDR1 LNHDA and CDR2 SQIVND come from the germline V gene (reference sequence). With 9 bases clipped from V and 0 bases from J, the junction kept 6 bases outside the gene matches. The CDR3 reads CASGTGTISGANVLTF. The CDR3 bases are TGTGCCAGCGGGACAGGGACCATCTCTGGGGCCAACGTCCTGACTTTC.

This clone was picked up a small number of times. The chain joins TRBV19 to TRBJ1-2, with 7 bases fitting TRBD1. This CDR3 comprises 16 residues. J was trimmed by 2 bases and V by 3 bases; bases with no gene match: 9. Per the germline V gene, CDR1 is LNHDA and CDR2 is SQIVND (reference sequence). The CDR3 loop is CASSINRGPPNYGYTF. The DNA for the CDR3 is TGTGCCAGTAGTATCAACAGGGGTCCACCGAACTATGGCTACACCTTC.

The chain uses TRBV19 and TRBJ1-2; D not certain. Germline lookup yields CDR1 LNHDA and CDR2 SQIVND (reference sequence). The CDR3 is made up of 13 amino acids. V shed 1 base and J shed 8 bases, with 11 bases lying between them. The CDR3 coding sequence is TGTGCCAGTAGTATAGCCCCGATCGAGGGCTACACCTTC. It codes for CASSIAPIEGYTF.

The gene calls are TRBV6-2 or TRBV6-3 and TRBJ1-5; maybe TRBD1 (5 bases). CDR1 is MNHEY and CDR2 is SVGEGT in the germline V gene. This CDR3 is built from 12 residues. Between the trimmed V and J ends, which lost 4 bases and 7 bases, there was a span of 8 bases. The CDR3 bases are TGTGCCAGCAGTTCAGGGAACCAGCCCCAGCATTTT. This codes for CASSSGNQPQHF.

This chain links TRBV9 with TRBJ2-1, with TRBD1 matching over 7 bases. Germline V lookup: CDR1 SGDLS, CDR2 YYNGEE. After removal of 0 bases from V and 1 base from J, the junction contained 4 bases not matched to a gene. The CDR3 spans 16 residues. CDR3 DNA: TGTGCCAGCAGCGTAGCAGGGGGTATTTCCTACAATGAGCAGTTCTTC. This translates into CASSVAGGISYNEQFF.